This T cell receptor beta chain appears in the sequencing data of a study of shared clonotypes between healthy human individuals. V gave up 5 bases and J gave up 0 bases, with 5 bases separating them. The CDR3 runs 12 residues. From germline, CDR1 is KGHSH and CDR2 LQKENI. Study-level findings and limits: Among donors, clonotype sharing was expected to be affected by sequencing depth. The donor pool, a small one, limited the genetic and exposure-history diversity represented.

A CD45RA-negative memory subset and a CD45RA+ naive subset were separated from the CD4+ cells. As regards this clone: Its specificity is not known. Distinct nucleotide sequences in the sample also encode this CDR3.

In the authors' workflow: ImmunoSEQ output held junction-only sequences without quality scores, so filtering differed. Assay used: immunoSEQ multiplex PCR; TCRdb lists only in-frame clones, some missing. V and J calls and clone size are as listed in that table; D and trimming were resolved from the DNA. The table records nearly 1 million clones, less than 85% of them present only once. J is TRBJ2-7 and V is TRBV18; D is ambiguous. Sequenced input: memory CD4+ T cells sorted from blood. Subset of the sample: CD45RA-negative fraction. The sequence came from a young man in good health. The CDR3 coding sequence is TGTGCCAGCTCAGGAAGCTCCTACGAGCAGTACTTC. Translating it yields CASSGSSYEQYF.